The 15 T cell receptor beta chains in this list originate from one sample, sequenced in a study of blood T cells in healthy people across ages (dated by TCRdb to between 2014 and 2016). The library was generated by 5' RACE. For sequencing, an Illumina HiSeq 2500 was employed. A second PCR of 7 to 11 cycles was performed with a sample-barcoded 5' primer and a J-beta primer mix. TCRdb reprocessed the public reads (quality trimming at Q25 with fastp, clone calling with MiXCR) and kept in-frame beta chains. Duplicate CDR3 protein sequences are folded into a single record with the most common DNA and genes. The sample records 600,000 to 650,000 distinct CDR3 sequences, roughly 58% of which are singletons. The ten largest account for around 37% of the sample. Sequencing was carried out using blood. The receptors originated from a man aged 60-69 years in good health.

The chain recombines TRBV21-1 with TRBJ2-7; the table's D call of TRBD1 was not tested on the DNA. TRBV21-1 is marked as a pseudogene. There are 17 residues in the CDR3. CDR3 amino acids: CASSLSPGALASYEQYF. The CDR3 coding sequence is TGTGCCAGCAGTTTATCCCCTGGGGCGCTTGCATCCTACGAGCAGTACTTC.

The chain has TRBV6-1 and TRBJ2-1; 11 positions match TRBD2. Germline CDR1 reads MNHNS; CDR2 reads SASEGT. The CDR3 is made up of 15 amino acids. With V trimmed by 5 bases and J by 7 bases, 7 bases remained unmatched. This CDR3 is CASSSGTSGWNEQFF. The CDR3 bases are TGTGCCAGCAGTTCCGGGACTAGCGGATGGAATGAGCAGTTCTTC.

This clonotype was picked up one time. The V and J genes are TRBV6-6 and TRBJ1-6; perhaps TRBD1 as D (6 bases). The germline CDR1 and CDR2 sequences are MNHNY and SVGAGI (reference sequence). The CDR3 length is 17 residues. V lost 2 bases, J lost 1 base, and 12 bases lay in between. The CDR3 nucleotides are TGTGCCAGCAGTTACCCAGCCAGGGGATCCTATAATTCACCCCTCCACTTT. This translates into CASSYPARGSYNSPLHF.

The rearrangement uses TRBV3-1 and TRBJ2-3; D unresolved. Germline-derived CDR1 and CDR2 are LGHDT and YNNKEL (reference sequence). This CDR3 has 13 residues. The V end lost 5 bases, the J end lost 6 bases, and 12 bases lay between the germline ends. This CDR3 reads CASSGQSRDTQYF. The CDR3 nucleotides read TGTGCCAGCAGCGGCCAGAGTAGGGATACGCAGTATTTT.

In its sample, this clonotype was seen once. V gene TRBV7-8 combines with J gene TRBJ2-4; D is perhaps TRBD1 (6 bases). The tail of the sequence fits TRBJ2-7 better, so the J call may be wrong. The length of the CDR3 is 14 residues. Germline loops: CDR1 SGHVS, CDR2 FQNEAQ. CDR3 bases: TGTGCCAGCAGCTCCTCGACAGGCTCCTACGAGCAGTACTTC. The encoded protein is CASSSSTGSYEQYF.

This sequence joins TRBV9 and TRBJ2-3, with 7 bases lining up with TRBD2. With V trimmed by 6 bases and J by 7 bases, 5 bases remained unmatched. This CDR3 spans 12 amino acids. Per germline, CDR1 SGDLS and CDR2 YYNGEE. This CDR3 reads CASTEAGHTQYF. CDR3 in DNA: TGTGCCAGCACGGAAGCGGGGCATACGCAGTATTTT.

The rearrangement uses TRBV28 and TRBJ1-1, with D hard to call. The CDR3 sequence is 14 residues long. Germline-derived CDR1 and CDR2 are MDHEN and SYDVKM. V lost 6 bases and J 3 bases, leaving 14 bases between the germline ends. CDR3 in DNA: TGTGCCAGCAGCCAAATCGACGGATACACTGAAGCTTTCTTT. It yields the protein CASSQIDGYTEAFF.

This clonotype was detected ten times or more. This rearrangement joins TRBV29-1 to TRBJ2-7; no reliable D call. In germline, CDR1 is SQVTM, CDR2 ANQGSEA. Trimming pared 4 bases from V and 0 bases from J, leaving 4 bases between. The CDR3 has 11 residues. The CDR3 nucleotides read TGCAGCGTTGCCAGCTCCTACGAGCAGTACTTC. Its translation is CSVASSYEQYF.

This clonotype was observed a few times. The chain employs TRBV5-1 and TRBJ2-5; TRBD1 is a possible D gene (5 bases). CDR3 length: 14 residues. V was clipped by 4 bases and J by 1 base, with 11 bases between them. Germline V gene lookup returns CDR1 SGHRS and CDR2 YFSETQ. The CDR3 region is CASSRGHTQETQYF. The CDR3 nucleotides are TGCGCCAGCAGCCGAGGACACACCCAAGAGACCCAGTACTTC.

The chain is built from TRBV9 and TRBJ2-7; 8 bases fit TRBD1. Germline loops: CDR1 SGDLS, CDR2 YYNGEE. The CDR3 contains 13 residues. The V segment lost 4 bases and the J segment 5 bases; nucleotides outside the gene matches: 5. CDR3 nucleotides: TGTGCCAGCAGCAAACAGACAGGGGACGAGCAGTACTTC. Protein sequence: CASSKQTGDEQYF.

This chain links TRBV10-3 with TRBJ1-2; TRBD1 is a possible D gene (5 bases). This CDR3 comprises 14 residues. V was cut by 10 bases and J by 4 bases, with 19 bases left in between. Germline V gene lookup returns CDR1 ENHRY and CDR2 SYGVKD. CDR3 loop: CATQRRGGTYGYTF. The CDR3 DNA is TGTGCCACTCAGCGTCGGGGCGGGACCTATGGCTACACCTTC.

This CDR3 reads CASRSPRLRQKETQYF. The CDR3 DNA reads as TGTGCCAGCAGATCCCCCCGACTTAGACAGAAAGAGACCCAGTACTTC. V is TRBV21-1 and J is TRBJ2-5; TRBD1, the table's D call, lacks a check against the DNA. TRBV21-1 is annotated as a pseudogene. The CDR3 runs 16 residues.

V usage is TRBV29-1 and J usage is TRBJ2-2; TRBD2 is a possible D gene (5 bases). Germline CDR1 and CDR2: SQVTM and ANQGSEA. CDR3 length: 13 amino acids. The V end was cut by 5 bases, the J end by 5 bases, with 12 bases between. CDR3 loop: CSVREGWTGELFF. The DNA for the CDR3 is TGCAGCGTTAGAGAGGGTTGGACCGGGGAGCTGTTTTTT.

The chain joins TRBV20-1 to TRBJ2-7; D is undetermined. The J call may be in error: the DNA end matches TRBJ2-5 better. This CDR3 contains 13 residues. Germline V gene sequence: CDR1 DFQATT, CDR2 SNEGSKA (reference sequence). For the CDR3, the DNA is TGCAGTGCTAGAGTGGCTAGTAAAGAGACCCAGTACTTC. Its protein product is CSARVASKETQYF.

The chain has TRBV29-1 and TRBJ2-1, with 11 positions matching TRBD1. The germline CDR1 and CDR2 sequences are SQVTM and ANQGSEA. V was pared by 3 bases and J by 7 bases, with 5 bases of the junction left unmatched. The CDR3 spans 14 residues. The CDR3 DNA follows: TGCAGCGTTGAGGAAGGGACAGGGGGGAATGAGCAGTTCTTC. Translating it yields CSVEEGTGGNEQFF.